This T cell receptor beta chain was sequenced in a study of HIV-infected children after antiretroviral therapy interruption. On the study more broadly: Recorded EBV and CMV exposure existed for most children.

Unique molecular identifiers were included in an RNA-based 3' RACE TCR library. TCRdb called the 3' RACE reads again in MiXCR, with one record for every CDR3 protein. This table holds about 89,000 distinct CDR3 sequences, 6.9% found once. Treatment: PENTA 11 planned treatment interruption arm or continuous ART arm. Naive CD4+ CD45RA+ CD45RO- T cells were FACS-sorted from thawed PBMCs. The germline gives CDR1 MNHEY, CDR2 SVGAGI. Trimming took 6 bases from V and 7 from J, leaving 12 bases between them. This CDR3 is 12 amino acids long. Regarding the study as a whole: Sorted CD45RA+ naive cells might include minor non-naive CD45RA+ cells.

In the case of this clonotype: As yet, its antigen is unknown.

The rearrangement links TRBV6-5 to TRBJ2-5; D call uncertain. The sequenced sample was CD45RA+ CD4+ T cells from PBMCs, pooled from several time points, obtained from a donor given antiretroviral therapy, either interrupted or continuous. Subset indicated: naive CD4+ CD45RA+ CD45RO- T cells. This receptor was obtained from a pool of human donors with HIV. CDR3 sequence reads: CASRMTTWTQYF. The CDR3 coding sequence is TGTGCCAGCAGAATGACGACGTGGACCCAGTACTTC.